This paragraph reports one T cell receptor (beta chain). The target of this receptor is not known. The input lacks base qualities; no much larger clone sits a single base away. Participants in the prospective study were aged about 18 to 89 years, lived in 20 to 25 United States geographic areas, and enrolled through a virtual design. In the prospective study, cohorts were assigned on the basis of participant-reported clinical history obtained from a screening survey and a study questionnaire. Mobile phlebotomists in the prospective study collected whole blood, serum and a nasopharyngeal or oropharyngeal swab from every participant. Participants in the prospective study had the option to provide additional blood draws and questionnaires over an approximately 2-month period. Before DNA extraction, prospective study blood samples were shipped either frozen or at room temperature. TCRbeta CDR3 regions were amplified from genomic DNA using the immunoSEQ Assay, a bias-controlled multiplex PCR. Concerning the study's data processing: Nucleated cell counts per sample were estimated from amplification of reference gene primers within the assay. To quantify the absolute abundance of each unique TCRbeta CDR3 rearrangement, sequence reads were collapsed and filtered. For each sample, productive Simpson clonality was calculated as the square root of Simpson's diversity index across productive rearrangements. TCRdb mirrors the immuneACCESS table, restricted to in-frame sequences. Some clones are absent from its copies; in checked studies, under half trace to an unresolved V gene, and the reason for the others is unknown. That table is the source of V, J and clone size, and D and trimming were worked out from the DNA. Present in this sample are fewer than 250,000 clones, 70% to 90% of which were seen just once. The ten largest clones add up to around 15% of the sample.

This entry is derived from a study of blood T cell repertoires in COVID-19 (dated by TCRdb to 2019 to 2021). Some background on the complete study: Collaborator samples came from the United States, Italy and Spain and covered acute and convalescent phases of COVID-19. The material from the prospective study consisted of cDNA or gDNA derived from T cells, B-cell-depleted T cells, or PBMCs. Deeply sampled blood TCRbeta repertoires from subjects exposed to, actively infected with, or recovered from COVID-19 were included in the dataset. The repertoires were made available in a free public database intended to serve as a resource for research on the immune response to SARS-CoV-2. Samples were obtained from the ongoing ImmuneRACE study (first 160 participants) and from over a thousand subjects provided by 6 global collaborators. The sample metadata nearly always contained a de-identified subject ID, COVID-19 status, age in years and sex. Where HLA class I and class II types were available, the types were taken from metadata supplied by the sample provider, not from assay-based typing. Overall study outcomes, separate from this receptor: The quantity of clinical and demographic metadata differed by source and by participant and was supplied without curation.

The CDR3 measures 15 amino acids from cysteine to phenylalanine. The read is trimmed to its CDR3 DNA, 45 bases read in frame from base 1. V has 6 bases trimmed and J has 6 bases trimmed; junction bases matching no gene number 11. Reading the germline V gene gives CDR1 MNHEY and CDR2 SVGAGI. The source is a woman aged 45-59 years with acute COVID-19. The chain was built from TRBV6-5 and TRBJ1-1, and TRBD1 matches 9 of the central bases. Source material: PBMCs or T cells enriched from blood (not recorded which). The nucleotides are TGTGCCAGCAGCCTCGCCGGGACAGGGAAAGCTGAAGCTTTCTTT. It specifies CASSLAGTGKAEAFF.